This T cell receptor (beta chain) derives from a study of blood T cell repertoires in COVID-19. Study in general: Sites in the United States, Italy and Spain provided acute and convalescent COVID-19 samples. Nucleic acid was either cDNA or gDNA, and it came from T cells, B-cell-depleted T cells, or PBMCs.

CDR3 length: 15 amino acids. With 1 base removed from V and 2 bases from J, the gap between germline ends came to 12 bases. Looked up from germline, CDR1 is SNHLY and CDR2 is FYNNEI. Original methodology: Nucleated cell number was recorded as an estimate derived from reference gene primer amplification. Sequencing was performed with immunoSEQ multiplex PCR; in TCRdb, only in-frame clones are kept and a portion is missing. That table is the source of V, J and clone size, and D and trimming were worked out from the DNA. This sample has approximately 250,000 clones, with 86% found just once. The chain carries TRBV2 and TRBJ2-7; perhaps TRBD1 as D (6 bases). Sequencing was carried out using peripheral blood. This sequence originates from a woman aged 55-75 years who had recovered from COVID-19. The CDR3 nucleotides are TGTGCCAGCAGTGAAGGACAGGCCGACACCTACGAGCAGTACTTC. The encoded protein is CASSEGQADTYEQYF.